The source of this TCR beta chain is a study of identical twins. General observations from the study: Excess twin sharing in beta out-of-frame sequences was weaker.

This clonotype has only a few counts. The antigen remains unidentified. Everyone who gave samples was a healthy Caucasian. The J segment lost 2 bases and the V segment lost 4 bases, leaving 7 bases of the junction unmatched. Germline V lookup: CDR1 DFQATT, CDR2 SNEGSKA (reference sequence). This CDR3 is 14 amino acids long. Each CDR3 protein is one row after TCRdb ran MiXCR on the 5' RACE reads. This table holds a few hundred thousand distinct CDR3 sequences, 15% to 20% found once. This clonotype was sampled from a man between 45 and 60 years old in good health. J is TRBJ1-2 and V is TRBV20-1; 7 bases agree with TRBD1. The sample was naive T cells sorted from blood. The CDR3 DNA is TGCAGTGCTACAGGACAGGCAAGGAACTATGGCTACACCTTC. Residues: CSATGQARNYGYTF.